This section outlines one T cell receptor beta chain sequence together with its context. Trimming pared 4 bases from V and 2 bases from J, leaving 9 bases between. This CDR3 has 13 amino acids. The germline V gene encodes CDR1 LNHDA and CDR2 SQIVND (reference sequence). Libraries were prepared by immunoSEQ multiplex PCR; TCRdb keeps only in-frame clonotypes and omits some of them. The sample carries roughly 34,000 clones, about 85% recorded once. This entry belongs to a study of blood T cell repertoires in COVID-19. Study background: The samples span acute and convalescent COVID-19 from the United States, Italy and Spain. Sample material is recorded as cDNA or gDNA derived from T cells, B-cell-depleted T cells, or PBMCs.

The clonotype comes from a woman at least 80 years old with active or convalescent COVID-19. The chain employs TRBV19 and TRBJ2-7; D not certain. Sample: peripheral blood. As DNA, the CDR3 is TGTGCCAGTAGTACCCAGGTAGCCTACGAGCAGTACTTC. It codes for CASSTQVAYEQYF.